The entry that follows covers one TCR beta chain sequence. The antigen is not known. The PCR used 60 Vbeta and 13 Jbeta primers. This table comes from immunoSEQ multiplex PCR, and its TCRdb copy is limited to in-frame clones, with some not included. The sample includes fewer than 200,000 clones, roughly 84% of them seen just once. The data were obtained in a study of cytomegalovirus exposure and HLA in healthy donors. Regarding the study as a whole: Most subjects had HLA-A and HLA-B alleles reportedly predicted accurately by TCR beta sequences. Most TCR beta V segments were productive about 90% or about 30% of the time in an earlier analysis. The study listed 164 cytomegalovirus-associated TCR beta chains. An observed cluster of highly shared sequence variants was recorded as a likely sequencing artifact.

Germline lookup yields CDR1 SGHRS and CDR2 YFSETQ. Trimming took 3 bases from V and 2 from J; bases not matched to a gene: 5. The CDR3 spans 15 residues. Sample: PBMCs. The V gene is TRBV5-1, the J gene TRBJ2-7, with TRBD1 matching 10 bases. This TCR derives from a man between 25 and 39 years old in good health and CMV-seropositive. CDR3: CASSSRDRGTYEQYF. In DNA form, the CDR3 reads TGCGCCAGCAGCTCCCGGGACAGGGGTACCTACGAGCAGTACTTC.